The rows below give T cell receptor beta chains drawn from one sample of a study of CD8 T cells in ankylosing spondylitis. TCRdb re-called the 5' RACE reads with MiXCR, one entry per CDR3 protein. The sample has under 200,000 distinct CDR3 sequences, 9.8% seen once; the top ten hold over 13%. The sequencing input was blood, either unsorted or a sorted T cell fraction (not recorded which). All receptors derive from a female donor with ankylosing spondylitis or in good health (not recorded which). Each CDR3 is given without its conserved first and last residue. The order of the fields is CDR3 length, V gene, J gene, CDR3 protein.

length: 13; V: TRBV7-9; J: TRBJ2-1; CDR3: ASSSPLSSYNEQF
length: 14; V: TRBV18; J: TRBJ2-1; CDR3: ASSPRSLPPNNEQF
length: 13; V: TRBV10-2; J: TRBJ2-1; CDR3: ASRGGETGRDEQF
length: 14; V: TRBV9; J: TRBJ2-2; CDR3: ASSVRGETNTGELF
length: 12; V: TRBV19; J: TRBJ2-5; CDR3: ASSNAWGDETQY
length: 12; V: TRBV6-5; J: TRBJ2-1; CDR3: ASSYGGEPNEQF
length: 14; V: TRBV11-2; J: TRBJ1-2; CDR3: ASSFSPGQGYYGYT
length: 13; V: TRBV7-2; J: TRBJ2-2; CDR3: ASSGILPANGELF
length: 11; V: TRBV2; J: TRBJ2-7; CDR3: ASRGQNIRQQY
length: 11; V: TRBV4-1; J: TRBJ2-7; CDR3: ASSQGQAYEQY
length: 14; V: TRBV6-2/TRBV6-3; J: TRBJ1-5; CDR3: ASSLSGQGFWQPQH
length: 14; V: TRBV6-2/TRBV6-3; J: TRBJ1-2; CDR3: ASSPGPGKLGYVYT
length: 14; V: TRBV21-1; J: TRBJ2-1; CDR3: ASSKAASGEYNEQF
length: 16; V: TRBV11-1; J: TRBJ2-5; CDR3: ASSRKDGRRSTQETQY
length: 11; V: TRBV28; J: TRBJ1-5; CDR3: ASYGRDGQPQH
length: 13; V: TRBV7-3; J: TRBJ1-2; CDR3: ASSLKGGANNGYT
length: 11; V: TRBV6-2/TRBV6-3; J: TRBJ2-1; CDR3: ASSWALAHEQF
length: 13; V: TRBV7-2; J: TRBJ2-3; CDR3: ASSPIAGVGDTQY
length: 13; V: TRBV6-5; J: TRBJ2-1; CDR3: ASSEVGVGYNEQF
length: 13; V: TRBV7-6; J: TRBJ2-1; CDR3: ASSFSGRGYNEQF
length: 12; V: TRBV5-6; J: TRBJ2-7; CDR3: ASSVSGIPLEQY
length: 11; V: TRBV11-3; J: TRBJ1-1; CDR3: ASSLEFNAEAF
length: 11; V: TRBV9; J: TRBJ1-1; CDR3: ASSVAGTTEAF
length: 14; V: TRBV7-8; J: TRBJ2-1; CDR3: ASSLSGTSGNNEQF